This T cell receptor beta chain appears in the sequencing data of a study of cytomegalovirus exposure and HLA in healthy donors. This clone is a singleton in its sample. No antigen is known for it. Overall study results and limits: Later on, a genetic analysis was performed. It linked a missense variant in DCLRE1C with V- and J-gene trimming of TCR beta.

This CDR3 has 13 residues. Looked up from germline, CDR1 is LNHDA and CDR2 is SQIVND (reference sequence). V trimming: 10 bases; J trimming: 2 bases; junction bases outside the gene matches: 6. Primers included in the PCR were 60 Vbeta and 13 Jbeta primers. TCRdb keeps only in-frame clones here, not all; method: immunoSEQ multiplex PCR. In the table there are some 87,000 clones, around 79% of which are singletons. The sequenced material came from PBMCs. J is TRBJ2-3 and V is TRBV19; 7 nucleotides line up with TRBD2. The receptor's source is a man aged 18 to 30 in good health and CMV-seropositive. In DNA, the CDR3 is TGTGCCACCCAGCGGGACTCCACAGATACGCAGTATTTT. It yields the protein CATQRDSTDTQYF.